This TCR beta chain was found in a study of shared clonotypes between healthy human individuals. Study at large: A donor's plate count was three for CD4 naive and three for CD4 memory; CD8 naive had two and CD8 memory one.

Genomic DNA of every subset was divided equally among multiple immunoSEQ plates. TCRdb's table, derived via immunoSEQ multiplex PCR, lists solely in-frame clones and lacks some. The repertoire holds a few million clones, approximately 95% seen once, with roughly 0.13% in the top ten. Comment on this clone: No antigen is known for it.

Study observations and caveats: Few donors restricted represented genetic and exposure-history diversity. Clonotypes which were not shared had lower generation probabilities than clonotypes that all four donors shared.

Germline V gene data show CDR1 as MDHEN and CDR2 as SYDVKM. V was pared by 10 bases and J by 6 bases, with 18 bases between. This CDR3 is built from 14 residues. The sequencing input was naive CD4+ T cells sorted from blood. The subset here: CD45RA+ positively selected. V gene TRBV28 combines with J gene TRBJ1-4; D gene unclear. The sequence came from a young man in good health. In DNA, the CDR3 is TGTGCCACCCTTACCCCAATAGGCGATGAAAAACTGTTTTTT. Translated: CATLTPIGDEKLFF.